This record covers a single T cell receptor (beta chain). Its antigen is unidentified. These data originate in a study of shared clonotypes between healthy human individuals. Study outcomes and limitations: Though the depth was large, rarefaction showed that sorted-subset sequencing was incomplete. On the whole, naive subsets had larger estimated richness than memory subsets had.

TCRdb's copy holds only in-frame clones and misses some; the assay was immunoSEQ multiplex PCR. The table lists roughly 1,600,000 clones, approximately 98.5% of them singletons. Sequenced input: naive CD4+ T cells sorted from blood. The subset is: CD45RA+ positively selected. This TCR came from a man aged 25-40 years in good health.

The CDR3 loop is CASSRTSRSYNEQFF. DNA of the CDR3: TGTGCCAGCAGCCGGACTAGCAGGTCTTACAATGAGCAGTTCTTC. The V call is TRBV5-8, the J call TRBJ2-1, with 8 bases lining up with TRBD2. CDR1 SGHTS and CDR2 YDEGEE come from the germline V gene. J gave up 4 bases and V 4 bases, and 7 bases lay outside the gene matches. The CDR3 totals 15 residues.